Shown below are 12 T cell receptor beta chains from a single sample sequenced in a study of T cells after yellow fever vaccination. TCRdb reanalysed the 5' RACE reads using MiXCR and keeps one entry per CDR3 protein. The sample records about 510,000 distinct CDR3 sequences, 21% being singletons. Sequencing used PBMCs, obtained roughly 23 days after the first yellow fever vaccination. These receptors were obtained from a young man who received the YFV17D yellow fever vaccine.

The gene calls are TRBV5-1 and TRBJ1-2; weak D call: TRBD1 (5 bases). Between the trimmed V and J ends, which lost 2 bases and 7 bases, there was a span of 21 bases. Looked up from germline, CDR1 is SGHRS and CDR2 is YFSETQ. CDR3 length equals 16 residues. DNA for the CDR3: TGCGCCAGCAGCTTCGGGGCGGGGGTCGTAATGGGTGGCTACACCTTC. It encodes CASSFGAGVVMGGYTF. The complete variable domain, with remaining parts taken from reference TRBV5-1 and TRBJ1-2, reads KAGVTQTPRYLIKTRGQQVTLSCSPISGHRSVSWYQQTPGQGLQFLFEYFSETQRNKGNFPGRFSGRQFSNSRSEMNVSTLELGDSALYLCASSFGAGVVMGGYTFGSGTRLTVV.

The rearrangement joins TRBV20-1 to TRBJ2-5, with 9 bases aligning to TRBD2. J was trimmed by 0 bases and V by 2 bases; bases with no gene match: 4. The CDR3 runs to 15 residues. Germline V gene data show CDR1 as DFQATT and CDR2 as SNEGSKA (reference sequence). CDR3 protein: CSARRAGGDQETQYF. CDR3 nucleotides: TGCAGTGCTAGAAGGGCGGGGGGGGACCAAGAGACCCAGTACTTC.

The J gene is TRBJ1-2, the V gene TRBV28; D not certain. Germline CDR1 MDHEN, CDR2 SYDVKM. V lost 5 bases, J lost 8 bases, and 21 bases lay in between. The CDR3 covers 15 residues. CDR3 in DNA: TGTGCCAGCAGTCCAGGATCCTCCCCCCCTATGGGCTACACCTTC. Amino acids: CASSPGSSPPMGYTF.

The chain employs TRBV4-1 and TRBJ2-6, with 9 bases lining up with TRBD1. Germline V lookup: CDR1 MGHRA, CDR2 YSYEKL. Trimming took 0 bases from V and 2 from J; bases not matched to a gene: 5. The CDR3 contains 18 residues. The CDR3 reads CASSQEWDREAGANVLTF. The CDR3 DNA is TGCGCCAGCAGCCAAGAATGGGACAGGGAAGCTGGGGCCAACGTCCTGACTTTC.

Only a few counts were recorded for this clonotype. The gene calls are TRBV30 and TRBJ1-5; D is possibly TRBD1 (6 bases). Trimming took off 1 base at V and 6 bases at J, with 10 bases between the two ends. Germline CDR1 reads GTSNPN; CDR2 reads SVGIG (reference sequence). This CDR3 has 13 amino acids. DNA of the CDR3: TGTGCCTGGAGTGGGCAGGGGTCTCAGCCCCAGCATTTT. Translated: CAWSGQGSQPQHF.

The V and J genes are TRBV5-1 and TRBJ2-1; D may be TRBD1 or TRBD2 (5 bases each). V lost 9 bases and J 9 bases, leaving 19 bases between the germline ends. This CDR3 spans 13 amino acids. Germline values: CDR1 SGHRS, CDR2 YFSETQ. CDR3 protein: CATGNPGRSEQFF. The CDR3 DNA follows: TGCGCCACCGGGAATCCGGGGCGGAGTGAGCAGTTCTTC.

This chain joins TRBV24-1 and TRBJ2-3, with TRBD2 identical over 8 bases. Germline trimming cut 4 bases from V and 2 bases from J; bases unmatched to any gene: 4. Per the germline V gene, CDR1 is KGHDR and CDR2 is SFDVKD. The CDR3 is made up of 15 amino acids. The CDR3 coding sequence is TGTGCCACCAGTGACGAACTAGCGGTCACAGATACGCAGTATTTT. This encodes CATSDELAVTDTQYF.

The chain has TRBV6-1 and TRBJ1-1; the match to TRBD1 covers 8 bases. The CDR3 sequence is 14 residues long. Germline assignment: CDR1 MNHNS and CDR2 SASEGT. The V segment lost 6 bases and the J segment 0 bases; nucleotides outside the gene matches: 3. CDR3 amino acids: CASRDRVMNTEAFF. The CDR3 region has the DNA TGTGCCAGCAGGGACAGGGTGATGAACACTGAAGCTTTCTTT.

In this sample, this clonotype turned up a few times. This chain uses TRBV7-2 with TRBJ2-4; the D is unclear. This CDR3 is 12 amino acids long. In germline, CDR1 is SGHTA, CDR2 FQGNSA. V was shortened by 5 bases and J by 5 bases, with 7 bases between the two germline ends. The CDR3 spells CASSPSENIQYF. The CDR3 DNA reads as TGTGCCAGCAGCCCCTCAGAAAACATTCAGTACTTC. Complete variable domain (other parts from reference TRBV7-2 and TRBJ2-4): GAGVSQSPSNKVTEKGKDVELRCDPISGHTALYWYRQSLGQGLEFLIYFQGNSAPDKSGLPSDRFSAERTGGSVSTLTIQRTQQEDSAVYLCASSPSENIQYFGAGTRLSVL.

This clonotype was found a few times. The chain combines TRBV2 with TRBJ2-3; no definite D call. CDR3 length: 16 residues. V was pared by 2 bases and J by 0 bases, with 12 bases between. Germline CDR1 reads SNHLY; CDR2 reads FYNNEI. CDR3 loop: CASSESWDTSTDTQYF. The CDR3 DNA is TGTGCCAGCAGTGAATCGTGGGATACCAGCACAGATACGCAGTATTTT.

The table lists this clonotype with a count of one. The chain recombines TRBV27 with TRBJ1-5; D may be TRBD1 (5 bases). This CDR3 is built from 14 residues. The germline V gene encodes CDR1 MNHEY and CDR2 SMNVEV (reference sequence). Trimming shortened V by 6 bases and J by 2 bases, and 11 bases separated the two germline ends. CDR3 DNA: TGTGCCAGCAGGGGAGGGGTTGGCAATCAGCCCCAGCATTTT. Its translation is CASRGGVGNQPQHF.

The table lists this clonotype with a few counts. CDR3 DNA sequence: TGTGCCAGCAGTGTCGGGGGGAGCACAACGGATACGCAGTATTTT. It yields the protein CASSVGGSTTDTQYF. The gene calls are TRBV25-1 and TRBJ2-3; 7 positions agree with TRBD2. The CDR3 is 15 amino acids. Germline CDR1 reads MGHDK; CDR2 reads SYGVNS. V was pared by 4 bases and J by 6 bases, with 10 bases of the junction left unmatched. Full variable domain (outside the CDR3, taken from reference TRBV25-1 and TRBJ2-3): EADIYQTPRYLVIGTGKKITLECSQTMGHDKMYWYQQDPGMELHLIHYSYGVNSTEKGDLSSESTVSRIRTEHFPLTLESARPSHTSQYLCASSVGGSTTDTQYFGPGTRLTVL.